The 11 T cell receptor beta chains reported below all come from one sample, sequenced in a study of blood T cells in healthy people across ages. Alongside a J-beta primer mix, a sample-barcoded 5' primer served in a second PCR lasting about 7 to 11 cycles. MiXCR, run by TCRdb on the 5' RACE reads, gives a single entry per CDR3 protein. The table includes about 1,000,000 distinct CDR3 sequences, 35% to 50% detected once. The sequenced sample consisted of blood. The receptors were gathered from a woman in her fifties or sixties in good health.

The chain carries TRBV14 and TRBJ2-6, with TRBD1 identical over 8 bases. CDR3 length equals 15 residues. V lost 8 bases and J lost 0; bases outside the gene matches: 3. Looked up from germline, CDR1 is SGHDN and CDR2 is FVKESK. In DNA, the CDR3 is TGTGCCAGCGGACAGGGAAACTCTGGGGCCAACGTCCTGACTTTC. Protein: CASGQGNSGANVLTF.

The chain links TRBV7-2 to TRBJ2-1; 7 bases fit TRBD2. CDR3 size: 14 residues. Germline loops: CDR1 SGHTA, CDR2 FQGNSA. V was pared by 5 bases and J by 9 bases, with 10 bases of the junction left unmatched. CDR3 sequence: CASSVGALAAEQFF. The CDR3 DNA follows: TGTGCCAGCAGCGTAGGGGCGCTAGCGGCTGAGCAGTTCTTC.

CDR3 residues: CASTSRTGNTGELFF. DNA for the CDR3: TGTGCCAGCACATCGCGGACAGGGAACACCGGGGAGCTGTTTTTT. This rearrangement joins TRBV11-1 to TRBJ2-2; TRBD1 matches at 7 bases. CDR3 length equals 15 residues. V lost 7 bases to trimming and J lost 1 base; unmatched junction nucleotides: 6. Germline lookup yields CDR1 SGHAT and CDR2 FQDESV (reference sequence).

The DNA of the CDR3 is TGTGCCAGCACCTCCCCCCAAGTCGAAGATACGCAGTATTTT. Residues: CASTSPQVEDTQYF. The chain joins TRBV5-6 to TRBJ2-3; unclear D gene. The CDR3 spans 14 residues. The germline V gene has CDR1 SGHDT and CDR2 YYEEEE. V shed 6 bases and J shed 5 bases, with 16 bases lying between them.

CDR3: CASSLGIGGNEKLFF. The CDR3 bases are TGTGCCAGCAGCTTAGGCATAGGAGGCAATGAAAAACTGTTTTTT. J is TRBJ1-4 and V is TRBV7-6, with D unclear. The V end was cut by 1 base, the J end by 5 bases, with 11 bases between. The V gene's germline CDR1 is SGHVS and CDR2 FNYEAQ. The CDR3 has 15 residues.

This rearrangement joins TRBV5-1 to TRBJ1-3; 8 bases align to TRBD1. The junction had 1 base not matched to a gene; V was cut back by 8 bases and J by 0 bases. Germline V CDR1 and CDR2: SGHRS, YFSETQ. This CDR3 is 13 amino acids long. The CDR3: CARDRGSGNTIYF. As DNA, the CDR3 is TGCGCCAGAGACAGGGGCTCTGGAAACACCATATATTTT.

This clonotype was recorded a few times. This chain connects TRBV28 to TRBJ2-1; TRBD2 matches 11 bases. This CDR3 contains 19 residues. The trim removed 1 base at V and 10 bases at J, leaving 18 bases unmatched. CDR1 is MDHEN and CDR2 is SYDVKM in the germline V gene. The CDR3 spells CASSLFAGRTTSGKREQFF. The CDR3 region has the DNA TGTGCCAGCAGTTTATTTGCAGGGCGGACGACTAGCGGGAAGAGGGAGCAGTTCTTC. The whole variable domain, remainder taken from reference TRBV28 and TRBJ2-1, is DVKVTQSSRYLVKRTGEKVFLECVQDMDHENMFWYRQDPGLGLRLIYFSYDVKMKEKGDIPEGYSVSREKKERFSLILESASTNQTSMYLCASSLFAGRTTSGKREQFFGPGTRLTVL.

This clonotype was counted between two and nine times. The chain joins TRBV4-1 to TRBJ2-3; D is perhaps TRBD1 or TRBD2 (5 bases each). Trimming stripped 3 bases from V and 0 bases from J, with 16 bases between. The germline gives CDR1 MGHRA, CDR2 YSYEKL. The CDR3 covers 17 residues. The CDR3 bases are TGCGCCAGCAGCCATGGGGGTGTCAGGGTTAGCACAGATACGCAGTATTTT. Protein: CASSHGGVRVSTDTQYF.

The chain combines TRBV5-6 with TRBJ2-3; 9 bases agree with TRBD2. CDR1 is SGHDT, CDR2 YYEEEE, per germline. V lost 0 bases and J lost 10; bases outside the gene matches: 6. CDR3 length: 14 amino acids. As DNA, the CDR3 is TGTGCCAGCAGCTTGGTAGCGGGAGCCGGGTCGCAGTATTTT. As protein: CASSLVAGAGSQYF.

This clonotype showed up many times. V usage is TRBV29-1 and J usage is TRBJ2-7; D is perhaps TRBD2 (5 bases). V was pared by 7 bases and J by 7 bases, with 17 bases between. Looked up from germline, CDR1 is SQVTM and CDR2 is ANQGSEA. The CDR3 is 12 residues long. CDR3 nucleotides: TGCAGCGGAGCGGTGGGTTTGGGAGAGCAGTACTTC. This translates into CSGAVGLGEQYF.

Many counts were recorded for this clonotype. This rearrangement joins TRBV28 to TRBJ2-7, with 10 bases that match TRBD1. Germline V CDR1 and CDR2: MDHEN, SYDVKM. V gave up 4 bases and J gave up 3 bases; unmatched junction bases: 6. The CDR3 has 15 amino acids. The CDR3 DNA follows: TGTGCCAGCAGTTCCCGGGACAGGGGTCACTACGAGCAGTACTTC. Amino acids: CASSSRDRGHYEQYF.